Below, 10 T cell receptor beta chains from the same sample are listed, as sequenced in a study of T cells in Graves' hyperthyroidism and ophthalmopathy. Authors of the study amplified TCR beta CDR3 regions from RNA transcripts. The HTBI primer set served for first-round RT-PCR of the TCR CDR3. TCRdb recomputed calls from the multiplex PCR reads with MiXCR, one row per CDR3 protein. The sample holds about 99,000 distinct CDR3 sequences, roughly 47% seen once. Sequencing was performed on blood. Receptors were obtained from a man aged 35 to 55 with Graves' hyperthyroidism.

The chain carries TRBV3-1 and TRBJ2-2; D unclear. CDR1 is LGHDT, CDR2 YNNKEL, per germline (reference sequence). This CDR3 spans 13 amino acids. V was shortened by 1 base and J by 6 bases, with 6 bases between the two germline ends. CDR3 nucleotides: TGTGCCAGCAGCCAAGGAGAGTCCGGGGAGCTGTTTTTT. Translated: CASSQGESGELFF.

For this clonotype: No conserved phenylalanine or tryptophan is present at the end of the CDR3, so a read error is the likely explanation. The chain recombines TRBV5-4 with TRBJ2-1; D gene ambiguous. Germline V CDR1 and CDR2: SGHNT, YYREEE (reference sequence). The V and J ends lost 1 base and 0 bases respectively, with 11 bases between them. The CDR3 is made up of 16 amino acids. CDR3 in DNA: TGTGCCAGCAGCTTGCGAAGCGAGGCCTCCTACAATGAGCAGTTCCTC. It encodes CASSLRSEASYNEQFL.

This clonotype has ten or more counts. The CDR3 is CASTGFAKNIQYF. DNA for the CDR3: TGTGCCAGCACAGGTTTCGCCAAAAACATTCAGTACTTC. The V and J genes are TRBV2 and TRBJ2-4; D gene unclear. Between the trimmed V and J ends, which lost 7 bases and 1 base, there was a span of 8 bases. CDR1 and CDR2 (germline): SNHLY, FYNNEI. The CDR3 length is 13 residues.

CDR3 in DNA: TGCGCCAGCAGCTCAACGAAGAAAGACAGTTGGGAAAACACCATATATTTT. Translation gives CASSSTKKDSWENTIYF. The chain links TRBV5-1 to TRBJ1-3; a weak D match, TRBD1 (5 bases). Trimming took 3 bases from V and 6 from J, leaving 22 bases between them. The CDR3 spans 17 residues. Germline values: CDR1 SGHRS, CDR2 YFSETQ.

The gene calls are TRBV20-1 and TRBJ2-7, with 8 bases aligning to TRBD2. The CDR3 length is 14 residues. The J segment lost 2 bases and the V segment lost 2 bases, leaving 5 bases of the junction unmatched. CDR1 is DFQATT, CDR2 SNEGSKA, per germline (reference sequence). CDR3 in amino acids: CSARPGGDTYEQYF. The CDR3 nucleotides read TGCAGTGCTAGACCCGGGGGGGACACCTACGAGCAGTACTTC.

This clonotype was observed many times. This chain uses TRBV4-1 with TRBJ2-7, with 9 bases matching TRBD2. This CDR3 spans 13 amino acids. The germline V gene encodes CDR1 MGHRA and CDR2 YSYEKL. Trimming removed 5 bases from V and 6 bases from J; junction bases left unmatched: 5. CDR3 in DNA: TGCGCCAGCAGCTCGACGACTAGCGGCGAGCAGTACTTC. This gives the protein CASSSTTSGEQYF.

The chain links TRBV11-1 to TRBJ2-7; TRBD2 aligns across 8 bases. This CDR3 has 17 residues. The germline V gene encodes CDR1 SGHAT and CDR2 FQDESV (reference sequence). The CDR3 sequence: CHSARSPYSAGGGEQYF. The CDR3 DNA reads as TGTCACAGTGCTAGATCCCCTTACAGCGCGGGGGGAGGTGAGCAGTACTTC.

V gene TRBV7-3 combines with J gene TRBJ2-7; 10 positions match TRBD2. Germline CDR1 reads SGHTA; CDR2 reads FQGTGA. The V and J ends lost 5 bases and 0 bases, in that order; junction bases with no gene match: 10. The CDR3 totals 17 residues. DNA for the CDR3: TGTGCCAGCAGCCAATTAGCGGGGGGCTCCTCCTCCTACGAGCAGTACTTC. It specifies CASSQLAGGSSSYEQYF. Drawing the rest from reference TRBV7-3 and TRBJ2-7, the complete variable domain is GAGVSQTPSNKVTEKGKYVELRCDPISGHTALYWYRQSLGQGPEFLIYFQGTGAADDSGLPNDRFFAVRPEGSVSTLKIQRTERGDSAVYLCASSQLAGGSSSYEQYFGPGTRLTVT.

In its sample, this clonotype was seen many times. V usage is TRBV11-3 and J usage is TRBJ2-7, with 8 bases matching TRBD1. The CDR3 loop spans 14 amino acids. Germline CDR1 is SGHNT and CDR2 is YENEEA. The ends lost 5 bases at V and 3 bases at J; junction bases unmatched: 6. The CDR3 DNA reads TGTGCCAGCAGCCCGGTCGACAGGGGCTACGAGCAGTACTTC. This encodes CASSPVDRGYEQYF.

The chain combines TRBV7-2 with TRBJ2-1; TRBD1 aligns across 8 bases. Germline V gives CDR1 SGHTA, CDR2 FQGNSA. V was pared by 6 bases and J by 4 bases, with 8 bases of the junction left unmatched. CDR3 length: 15 residues. CDR3 residues: CASSLQGAGYNEQFF. CDR3 sequence (DNA): TGTGCCAGCAGTTTGCAGGGGGCGGGATACAATGAGCAGTTCTTC.